A selection of T cell receptor beta chains follows, all from one sample in a study of blood T cell repertoires in COVID-19. Method: immunoSEQ multiplex PCR; TCRdb's copy keeps in-frame clones and lacks some. The table has some 87,000 clones, roughly 89% seen once. Sequenced material: peripheral blood. Receptors originate from a woman in her 70s with acute or convalescent COVID-19. CDR3s include the opening cysteine and the closing phenylalanine or tryptophan. The order of the fields is V gene, D gene, J gene, clone size, CDR3 DNA, CDR3 protein. D genes are given only for firm matches. Size is stated for part of the rows, as once, few or many counts, or as a class when the clone is expanded.

>TRBV19|TRBD2|TRBJ2-2|NA
TGTGCCAGTAGGGGTAGCGGGAGAACCGGGGAGCTGTTTTTT
CASRGSGRTGELFF
>TRBV11-2|TRBD2|TRBJ2-1|NA
TGTGCCAGCAGCATCGGGACTAGCGTCGAGCAGTTCTTC
CASSIGTSVEQFF
>TRBV6-1|NA|TRBJ1-2|NA
TGTGCCAGCAGTGATGGGGGGGTCCCAAATTATGGCTACACCTTC
CASSDGGVPNYGYTF
>TRBV27|TRBD2|TRBJ2-1|NA
TGTGCCAGCAGAGCTAGCGGGAGGCCCACGCGGTTCTTC
CASRASGRPTRFF
>TRBV28|NA|TRBJ2-5|once
TGTGCCAGCAGTTTACTCAAGACCCGTGGAGGGGAGACCCAGTACTTC
CASSLLKTRGGETQYF
>TRBV12-3/TRBV12-4|NA|TRBJ1-2|NA
TGTGCCAGTTGGGGGCAGGGAAGCTATGGCTACACCTTC
CASWGQGSYGYTF
>TRBV28|NA|TRBJ2-2|NA
TGTGCCAGCAGCATCAGACTAGAGAACACCGGGGAGCTGTTTTTT
CASSIRLENTGELFF
>TRBV28|TRBD2|TRBJ2-3|NA
TGTGCCAGCAGTACTAGCGGGAGTCGTAGAGATACGCAGTATTTT
CASSTSGSRRDTQYF
>TRBV18|NA|TRBJ2-3|NA
TGTGCCAGCTCACCCCCGGTCGCAGATACGCAGTATTTT
CASSPPVADTQYF
>TRBV27|TRBD2|TRBJ2-1|NA
TGTGCCAGCAGTCTCCGACTAGCGGGAGGGCCAAATGAGCAGTTCTTC
CASSLRLAGGPNEQFF
>TRBV18|NA|TRBJ1-2|NA
TGTGCCAGCTCACCCGACAGGTCTAACTATGGCTACACCTTC
CASSPDRSNYGYTF
>TRBV20-1|NA|TRBJ1-5|NA
TGCAGTGCTAGTGGCTTCCTTGCGGATCCGAGGCCCCAGCATTTT
CSASGFLADPRPQHF
>TRBV10-1|NA|TRBJ1-2|NA
TGCGCCAGCAGTGCCCAGCAGGGAGGGTTGGGTAAAGATGGCTACACCTTC
CASSAQQGGLGKDGYTF
>TRBV5-1|TRBD1|TRBJ2-2|NA
TGCGCCAGCAGCCAAGGGGACAGGGTGTACACCGGGGAGCTGTTTTTT
CASSQGDRVYTGELFF
>TRBV19|NA|TRBJ1-4|NA
TGTGCCAGTAGTATACGGCGGGGCGAGAAGAATGAAAAACTGTTTTTT
CASSIRRGEKNEKLFF
>TRBV11-3|TRBD1|TRBJ2-1|NA
TGTGCCAGCAGCTTGGATTCGGTATGGGGACAGGGCAATGAGCAGTTCTTC
CASSLDSVWGQGNEQFF
>TRBV2|NA|TRBJ2-4|NA
TGTGCCAGCAGGGAGGGCGAGCCCAAAAACATTCAGTACTTC
CASREGEPKNIQYF
>TRBV6-5|TRBD1|TRBJ1-1|few
TGTGCCAGCGGGTCAGGGGGCAACACTGAAGCTTTCTTT
CASGSGGNTEAFF
>TRBV18|NA|TRBJ2-3|NA
TGTGCCAGCTCACGCGGACAACAAAATACGCAGTATTTT
CASSRGQQNTQYF
>TRBV11-3|TRBD1|TRBJ1-1|NA
TGTGCCAGCAGCCCAGGACAGGGTGGTGAAGCTTTCTTT
CASSPGQGGEAFF
>TRBV15|NA|TRBJ1-5|once
TGTGCCACCAGCAGAGCCCCACATGGCAATCAGCCCCAGCATTTT
CATSRAPHGNQPQHF
>TRBV19|TRBD1|TRBJ1-2|few
TGTGCCAGTACGGACAGGTCCTATGGCTACACCTTC
CASTDRSYGYTF
>TRBV19|NA|TRBJ1-2|NA
TGTGCCAGTAGTATCTCGGAGCTTTATGGCTACACCTTC
CASSISELYGYTF
>TRBV3-1/TRBV3-2|TRBD2|TRBJ2-5|NA
TGTGCCAGCAGCCTGGGGTCAGCGGGGGGCCAAGAGACCCAGTACTTC
CASSLGSAGGQETQYF
>TRBV19|NA|TRBJ2-1|NA
TGTGCCAGTAGTATAGCCGGCGGCCCCTACAATGAGCAGTTCTTC
CASSIAGGPYNEQFF
>TRBV4-1|NA|TRBJ2-7|NA
TGCGCCAGCAGCAACGTCCTCCGACAGGCCTACGAGCAGTACTTC
CASSNVLRQAYEQYF
>TRBV5-1|TRBD1|TRBJ1-6|NA
TGCGCCAGCAGCGAAGGACAGGGGGATAATTCACCCCTCCACTTT
CASSEGQGDNSPLHF
>TRBV28|TRBD1|TRBJ1-2|NA
TGTGCCACCACAGGGGGCCGGGTCGATGGCTACACCTTC
CATTGGRVDGYTF
>TRBV6-5|TRBD1|TRBJ2-5|NA
TGTGCCAGCAGGGACAGGGGCCGCCAAGAGACCCAGTACTTC
CASRDRGRQETQYF
>TRBV5-6|NA|TRBJ2-5|NA
TGTGCCAGCAGCTTCCGGGGGGCTTCATTGGAGACCCAGTACTTC
CASSFRGASLETQYF
>TRBV5-5|NA|TRBJ1-6|few
TGTGCCAGCAGCTTGGTTACAGGGACCCCTTCACCCCTCCACTTT
CASSLVTGTPSPLHF
>TRBV27|TRBD1|TRBJ1-2|NA
TGTGCCAGCAGTTTATCCAGGGGGTCGATGAACTATGGCTACACCTTC
CASSLSRGSMNYGYTF
>TRBV14|NA|TRBJ1-4|once
TGTGCCAGCAGCCAACCGCAAGGGGTACCAACTAATGAAAAACTGTTTTTT
CASSQPQGVPTNEKLFF
>TRBV18|NA|TRBJ2-1|NA
TGTGCCAGCTCACCACTGGTTTCGAGTCCTCAGTTCTTC
CASSPLVSSPQFF
>TRBV4-2|TRBD1|TRBJ2-5|NA
TGTGCCAGCAGCCTCACAGGGGAAGAGACCCAGTACTTC
CASSLTGEETQYF
>TRBV29-1|TRBD2|TRBJ2-3|NA
TGCAGCGTTGAGTTAACTAGCGGGTGGACAGATACGCAGTATTTT
CSVELTSGWTDTQYF
>TRBV29-1|NA|TRBJ2-7|NA
TGCAGCGTTGAGAGTCTGACCTACGAGCAGTACTTC
CSVESLTYEQYF
>TRBV27|NA|TRBJ1-5|NA
TGTGCCAGCAGTCCCTTCTGGGCGGGGCAGCCCCAGCATTTT
CASSPFWAGQPQHF
>TRBV7-6|TRBD2|TRBJ2-1|NA
TGTGCCAGCAGCTTACGTCCCGGGACTAGCAGGTCTGGCGGGGGGATCCATGAGCAGTTCTTC
CASSLRPGTSRSGGGIHEQFF
>TRBV19|TRBD1|TRBJ1-5|NA
TGTGCCTCGGACAGGGGCGGCAATCAGCCCCAGCATTTT
CASDRGGNQPQHF
>TRBV7-9|NA|TRBJ1-5|NA
TGTGCCAGCAGCTTAGCGTCAGGGTGGGGACAGCCCCAGCATTTT
CASSLASGWGQPQHF
>TRBV6-5|NA|TRBJ2-1|NA
TGTGCCAGCACCCCACAGCCGGGACTCTACAATGAGCAGTTCTTC
CASTPQPGLYNEQFF
>TRBV19|NA|TRBJ2-2|few
TGTGCCAGTAATCCTCGACAGGGACTGGGCACCGGGGAGCTGTTTTTT
CASNPRQGLGTGELFF
>TRBV14|NA|TRBJ2-3|NA
TGTGCCAGCAGCCTGCGGGGAAGCACAGATACGCAGTATTTT
CASSLRGSTDTQYF
>TRBV5-1|TRBD1|TRBJ2-7|NA
TGCGCCAGCAGCTTGGGTGGGACAGGGACCTACGAGCAGTACTTC
CASSLGGTGTYEQYF
>TRBV28|TRBD1|TRBJ1-3|NA
TGTGCCAGCAGGCCGGACAGGGGGCTGAACACCATATATTTT
CASRPDRGLNTIYF
>TRBV19|NA|TRBJ2-7|NA
TGTGCCAGTAGTATTTGGCCGGGAACCTACGAGCAGTACTTC
CASSIWPGTYEQYF
>TRBV11-3|NA|TRBJ2-2|NA
TGTGCCAGCAGCTTAGATATTAGTACCTCCGGCACCGGGGAGCTGTTTTTT
CASSLDISTSGTGELFF
>TRBV11-2|TRBD2|TRBJ2-3|NA
TGTGCCAGCAGCTTCCGAGCGGGGGGGACAGATACGCAGTATTTT
CASSFRAGGTDTQYF
>TRBV28|NA|TRBJ2-5|once
TGTGCCAGCAGTCGCACAGGGACAGAGACCCAGTACTTC
CASSRTGTETQYF
>TRBV19|TRBD1|TRBJ2-7|NA
TGTGCCAGTAGTCCAGTGACAGGGGCCTACGAGCAGTACTTC
CASSPVTGAYEQYF
>TRBV5-1|TRBD2|TRBJ2-7|NA
TGCGCCAGCAGCACATCAACTAGCGGGAGATACGAGCAGTACTTC
CASSTSTSGRYEQYF
>TRBV2|NA|TRBJ1-3|once
TGTGCCGTCGCAGGAAGCTCTGGAAACACCATATATTTT
CAVAGSSGNTIYF
>TRBV6-5|TRBD1|TRBJ2-1|NA
TGTGCCAGCAGGGCCCCGGGACAGGGGGCAATGTGGGAGTTCTTC
CASRAPGQGAMWEFF
>TRBV7-9|TRBD1|TRBJ1-6|NA
TGTGCCAGCAGCTTGCCGGGACAGGTGGGATCACCCCTCCACTTT
CASSLPGQVGSPLHF
>TRBV6-5|NA|TRBJ1-1|NA
TGTGCCAGCAGTCCTCCAGGTATCGTAACTGAAGCTTTCTTT
CASSPPGIVTEAFF
>TRBV18|TRBD2|TRBJ2-1|NA
TGTGCCAGCTCAGGAGGGACTAGCGGGAGCGCTTCACTTAGCTCCTACAATGAGCAGTTCTTC
CASSGGTSGSASLSSYNEQFF
>TRBV7-6|NA|TRBJ2-7|NA
TGTGCCAGCAGCTTACGCCTCACCCGGGAATGGGACGAGCAGTACTTC
CASSLRLTREWDEQYF
>TRBV6-2/TRBV6-3|NA|TRBJ2-7|NA
TGTGCCAGCAGTTACGTCCGGACAAGGCAAAACTCATTC
CASSYVRTRQNSF
>TRBV28|TRBD1|TRBJ1-3|few
TGTGCCAGCAGTCTTAGGACAGGGGGACTCGGAAACACCATATATTTT
CASSLRTGGLGNTIYF